The 27 T cell receptor beta chains below all came from one sample that was sequenced in a study of blood T cells in healthy people across ages. Combining a sample-barcoded 5' primer with a J-beta primer mix, a second PCR ran for roughly 6 to 12 cycles. Each CDR3 protein gets one entry after TCRdb re-called the 5' RACE reads with MiXCR. The repertoire holds around 1,800,000 distinct CDR3 sequences, with about two fifths as singletons. What was sequenced was blood. Receptors were obtained from a human donor in good health.

The CDR3 protein is CASSHDGQGTVYQPQHF. The CDR3 DNA follows: TGCGCCAGCAGCCATGACGGTCAAGGGACAGTCTATCAGCCCCAGCATTTT. The chain recombines TRBV4-1 with TRBJ1-5, with 7 bases fitting TRBD1. The V segment lost 3 bases and the J segment 5 bases; nucleotides outside the gene matches: 13. The germline V gene has CDR1 MGHRA and CDR2 YSYEKL. This CDR3 region has 17 residues.

This chain joins TRBV29-1 and TRBJ1-2; 8 bases align to TRBD1. The V gene's germline CDR1 is SQVTM and CDR2 ANQGSEA. Trimming at V came to 7 bases and at J to 6 bases, leaving 10 bases not matched to a gene. The CDR3 sequence is 13 residues long. The CDR3 here is CSGAAGGADGYTF. CDR3 nucleotide sequence: TGCAGCGGCGCGGCAGGGGGCGCGGATGGCTACACCTTC.

The CDR3 is CSASTGMIDQPQHF. The CDR3 DNA sequence: TGCAGTGCTAGTACAGGGATGATCGATCAGCCCCAGCATTTT. The chain combines TRBV20-1 with TRBJ1-5; tentatively, D is TRBD1 (6 bases). The CDR3 spans 14 residues. From germline, CDR1 is DFQATT and CDR2 SNEGSKA (reference sequence). V was pared by 3 bases and J by 5 bases, with 14 bases between.

This clonotype turned up a few times. The V call is TRBV18, the J call TRBJ2-6; D ambiguous. The CDR3 loop spans 16 amino acids. V lost 0 bases and J lost 1, with 7 bases in between. CDR1 is KGHSH and CDR2 is LQKENI in the germline V gene. For the CDR3, the DNA is TGTGCCAGCTCACCACCGGTCGTATCTGGGGCCAACGTCCTGACTTTC. Translation: CASSPPVVSGANVLTF.

The V call is TRBV15, the J call TRBJ2-5; D not resolved. The CDR3 has 15 amino acids. Between the trimmed V and J ends, which lost 0 bases and 1 base, there was a span of 9 bases. The germline V gene has CDR1 LNHNV and CDR2 YYDKDF (reference sequence). CDR3 sequence reads: CATSRDGYSQETQYF. The CDR3 DNA reads as TGTGCCACCAGCAGAGATGGGTACAGCCAAGAGACCCAGTACTTC.

The CDR3 reads CASSSTGGRGNVQPQHF. The CDR3 coding sequence is TGTGCCAGCAGTTCTACAGGGGGCAGGGGGAATGTTCAGCCCCAGCATTTT. The V and J genes are TRBV6-6 and TRBJ1-5, with 9 positions matching TRBD1. Germline CDR1 is MNHNY and CDR2 is SVGAGI (reference sequence). The junction had 13 bases not matched to a gene; V was cut back by 4 bases and J by 6 bases. The CDR3 consists of 17 residues.

This clonotype has more than one count but fewer than ten. CDR3 DNA: TGTGCCAGCAACGCGGCGGTGCATCAGGCAGATACGCAGTATTTT. It is translated as CASNAAVHQADTQYF. The V call is TRBV6-5, the J call TRBJ2-3; D is ambiguous. CDR1 is MNHEY and CDR2 is SVGAGI in the germline V gene. V was pared by 7 bases and J by 4 bases, with 18 bases between. The CDR3 runs 15 residues.

This clonotype was recorded at least ten times. Germline and junction disagree at one end, which may indicate a read error. The chain carries TRBV4-3 and TRBJ1-5, with no clear D. CDR1 is LGHNA and CDR2 is YSLEER in the germline V gene. This CDR3 has 13 amino acids. CDR3 sequence: CASSQDLSQPQHF. As DNA, the CDR3 is TGTGCCAGCAGCCAAGATCTGAGTCAGCCCCAGCATTTT.

This clonotype was seen repeatedly, ten times or more. The chain joins TRBV4-3 to TRBJ2-7; no clear D. Germline V gene lookup returns CDR1 LGHNA and CDR2 YSLEER. Trimming removed 0 bases at V and 7 bases at J, with 10 bases between. The CDR3 sequence is 13 residues long. As DNA, the CDR3 is TGCGCCAGCAGCCAAGAAGTTTCCAGGGAGCAGTACTTC. It translates to CASSQEVSREQYF.

The gene calls are TRBV4-2 and TRBJ1-4; unclear D gene. Trimming removed 3 bases from V and 8 bases from J, with 19 bases in between. The CDR3 loop spans 16 amino acids. From germline, CDR1 is LGHNA and CDR2 YNFKEQ. The CDR3 is CASSQDGIGPEEKLFF. DNA of the CDR3: TGTGCCAGCAGCCAGGATGGGATAGGGCCGGAAGAAAAACTGTTTTTT.

The chain uses TRBV7-2 and TRBJ1-2, with a weak D call TRBD1 (6 bases). The V end was cut by 5 bases, the J end by 7 bases, with 20 bases between. This CDR3 region has 15 residues. Per the germline V gene, CDR1 is SGHTA and CDR2 is FQGNSA. The CDR3 DNA follows: TGTGCCAGCAGCGTCAATTCCCGGGGGGCAGGTGGCTACACCTTC. It yields the protein CASSVNSRGAGGYTF.

This clonotype was seen ten or more times. This chain links TRBV28 with TRBJ2-3, with 10 bases that match TRBD2. CDR1 MDHEN and CDR2 SYDVKM come from the germline V gene. The CDR3 consists of 12 residues. With V trimmed by 8 bases and J by 5 bases, 1 base remained unmatched. The CDR3 region has the DNA TGTGCCAGCTCTAGCGGGGGAGATACGCAGTATTTT. Protein: CASSSGGDTQYF.

This clonotype occurred a few times. The chain is built from TRBV20-1 and TRBJ1-4; no reliable D call. Trimming took off 3 bases at V and 4 bases at J, with 12 bases between the two ends. CDR1 is DFQATT and CDR2 is SNEGSKA in the germline V gene (reference sequence). This CDR3 contains 14 residues. The CDR3: CSARVQGGNEKLFF. CDR3 coding DNA: TGCAGTGCTAGGGTACAAGGAGGTAATGAAAAACTGTTTTTT.

This clonotype was found many times. The V and J genes are TRBV2 and TRBJ2-5; D unclear. Germline lookup yields CDR1 SNHLY and CDR2 FYNNEI. Trimming cost V 0 bases and J 5 bases, with 4 bases left between them. The CDR3 extends over 12 amino acids. The chain's CDR3 is CASSEARETQYF. In DNA, the CDR3 is TGTGCCAGCAGTGAAGCGAGGGAGACCCAGTACTTC.

A few counts support this clonotype. The chain uses TRBV2 and TRBJ2-7; D is perhaps TRBD1 (5 bases). This CDR3 has 12 residues. Deletions cut 8 bases from V and 3 bases from J, with 11 bases between. Germline values: CDR1 SNHLY, CDR2 FYNNEI. Here the CDR3 DNA reads TGTGCCAGCCGACCAGGGCTCTACGAGCAGTACTTC. Translation: CASRPGLYEQYF.

The rearrangement uses TRBV5-1 and TRBJ1-1; maybe TRBD1 (6 bases). The germline V and J ends were trimmed by 4 bases and 1 base, with 17 bases remaining between them. Germline V lookup: CDR1 SGHRS, CDR2 YFSETQ. This CDR3 region has 16 residues. CDR3 sequence reads: CASSPSPTGENTEAFF. DNA of the CDR3: TGCGCCAGCAGCCCTTCACCGACAGGTGAGAACACTGAAGCTTTCTTT.

V usage is TRBV6-2 or TRBV6-3 and J usage is TRBJ1-6; D not resolved. The CDR3 consists of 12 residues. CDR1 and CDR2 from the germline V gene are MNHEY and SVGEGT. V gave up 4 bases and J gave up 12 bases, with 10 bases separating them. CDR3 sequence (DNA): TGTGCCAGCAGTTTCGGGGAGAAACCCCTCCACTTT. Its translation is CASSFGEKPLHF.

This rearrangement joins TRBV7-2 to TRBJ1-2; D possibly corresponds to TRBD1 (5 bases). Trimming shortened V by 3 bases and J by 4 bases, and 12 bases separated the two germline ends. Germline V CDR1 and CDR2: SGHTA, FQGNSA. This CDR3 contains 14 residues. In DNA, the CDR3 is TGTGCCAGCAGCTTCGAGGGGATGGTCTATGGCTACACCTTC. As protein: CASSFEGMVYGYTF.

In its sample, this clonotype was seen a few times. The rearrangement uses TRBV5-1 and TRBJ2-3, with D unresolved. The CDR3 spans 14 residues. V dropped 2 bases and J dropped 5 bases, with 12 bases sitting between them. The V gene's germline CDR1 is SGHRS and CDR2 YFSETQ. The CDR3 loop reads CASSFRNQGDTQYF. In nucleotides, the CDR3 is TGCGCCAGCAGCTTCCGTAACCAAGGAGATACGCAGTATTTT.

This clonotype came up a few times. The rearrangement joins TRBV12-3 or TRBV12-4 to TRBJ1-2; D gene uncertain. The CDR3 covers 13 residues. Trimming took 6 bases from V and 0 from J, leaving 8 bases between them. CDR3 region: CASRPRANYGYTF. DNA of the CDR3: TGTGCCAGCAGACCGCGGGCTAACTATGGCTACACCTTC.

This clonotype has just a few counts. The chain employs TRBV7-2 and TRBJ2-7, with D possibly being TRBD2 (6 bases). The CDR3 length is 13 residues. V lost 4 bases, J lost 4 bases, and 11 bases lay in between. The V gene's germline CDR1 is SGHTA and CDR2 FQGNSA. CDR3 DNA sequence: TGTGCCAGCAGCTGGGACTCCATTTACGAGCAGTACTTC. As protein: CASSWDSIYEQYF.

In this sample, this clonotype turned up a few times. V gene TRBV6-2 or TRBV6-3 combines with J gene TRBJ1-4, with 8 bases fitting TRBD1. Germline V gene data show CDR1 as MNHEY and CDR2 as SVGEGT. This CDR3 is 15 amino acids long. J lost 8 bases, V lost 6 bases, and 11 bases had no gene match. The chain's CDR3 is CASSQGGRGPEKLFF. The CDR3, as DNA: TGTGCCAGCAGCCAGGGAGGCAGGGGGCCCGAAAAACTGTTTTTT.

This clonotype was counted a few times. This chain uses TRBV15 with TRBJ2-1; 7 positions match TRBD1. The CDR3 consists of 14 residues. J was trimmed by 2 bases and V by 8 bases; bases with no gene match: 6. CDR1 LNHNV and CDR2 YYDKDF come from the germline V gene (reference sequence). The CDR3 DNA is TGTGCCACCGCGCACGGGACAGCCTACAATGAGCAGTTCTTC. Protein sequence: CATAHGTAYNEQFF.

This clonotype was counted ten times or more. V usage is TRBV20-1 and J usage is TRBJ2-7, with no clear D. CDR1 and CDR2 from the germline V gene are DFQATT and SNEGSKA (reference sequence). The CDR3 is made up of 10 amino acids. V was clipped by 5 bases and J by 1 base, with 3 bases between them. The DNA of the CDR3 is TGCAGTGCTCAGTCCTACGAGCAGTACTTC. It is translated as CSAQSYEQYF.

The chain carries TRBV27 and TRBJ2-2; perhaps D is TRBD1 or TRBD2 (5 bases each). Trimming removed 4 bases from V and 7 bases from J, with 13 bases in between. The CDR3 has 14 residues. Germline assignment: CDR1 MNHEY and CDR2 SMNVEV (reference sequence). The CDR3 bases are TGTGCCAGCAGTTCGCCGGGGCCAAGCGGGGAGCTGTTTTTT. It is translated as CASSSPGPSGELFF.

The chain joins TRBV11-1 to TRBJ1-1; 7 nucleotides match TRBD1. The ends lost 6 bases at V and 4 bases at J; junction bases unmatched: 8. The CDR3 is made up of 14 amino acids. Per the germline V gene, CDR1 is SGHAT and CDR2 is FQDESV (reference sequence). The CDR3 spells CASSTGVVSTEAFF. The CDR3 nucleotides are TGTGCCAGCAGTACAGGGGTCGTATCCACTGAAGCTTTCTTT.

This clonotype was observed a handful of times. CDR3 nucleotide sequence: TGTGCCATCAGTGAGGGTCGCAGGGGGGACACTGAAGCTTTCTTT. Translation: CAISEGRRGDTEAFF. The J gene is TRBJ1-1, the V gene TRBV10-3; 7 bases map to TRBD1. Germline CDR1 ENHRY, CDR2 SYGVKD. J was trimmed by 3 bases and V by 2 bases; bases with no gene match: 6. The CDR3 has 15 residues.